One sample yielded the 27 T cell receptor beta chains listed below, sequenced in a study of cytomegalovirus exposure and HLA in healthy donors. PCR amplification relied on 60 Vbeta primers (plus 13 Jbeta primers). Profiling relied on immunoSEQ multiplex PCR, and the TCRdb table lists in-frame clones only, not all of them. This sample has approximately 130,000 clones, with more than 70% found just once. The sequencing sample was made of PBMCs. The receptors stem from a woman aged 45-65 years in good health and CMV-seropositive.

The chain combines TRBV6-6 with TRBJ1-3; a weak D match, TRBD1 (6 bases). V dropped 2 bases and J dropped 4 bases, with 12 bases sitting between them. The CDR3 consists of 15 residues. Germline CDR1 is MNHNY and CDR2 is SVGAGI (reference sequence). CDR3 amino acids: CASSYVSQGGNTIYF. In DNA form, the CDR3 reads TGTGCCAGCAGTTACGTTTCGCAGGGGGGAAACACCATATATTTT.

V gene TRBV4-3 combines with J gene TRBJ1-2, with D maybe TRBD1 (6 bases). Trimming stripped 3 bases from V and 4 bases from J, with 15 bases between. CDR3 length: 15 residues. Germline CDR1 is LGHNA and CDR2 is YSLEER. CDR3 amino acids: CASSHLPRGTYGYTF. The CDR3 bases are TGCGCCAGCAGCCACCTCCCAAGGGGGACCTATGGCTACACCTTC.

The V and J genes are TRBV5-4 and TRBJ2-3; D gene unclear. The CDR3 sequence is 13 residues long. Per the germline V gene, CDR1 is SGHNT and CDR2 is YYREEE (reference sequence). V was shortened by 0 bases and J by 2 bases, with 4 bases between the two germline ends. CDR3 sequence: CASSLDITDTQYF. CDR3 nucleotide sequence: TGTGCCAGCAGCTTGGACATCACAGATACGCAGTATTTT.

This clone has a count of ten or more. The chain recombines TRBV11-2 with TRBJ2-4, with TRBD1 matching 9 bases. This CDR3 has 13 residues. Germline V lookup: CDR1 SGHAT, CDR2 FQNNGV. The J segment lost 3 bases and the V segment lost 6 bases, leaving 0 bases of the junction unmatched. For the CDR3, the DNA is TGTGCCAGCAGGACAGGGGGCAAAAACATTCAGTACTTC. Its translation is CASRTGGKNIQYF.

This clone occurred a few times. The CDR3 bases are TGTGCCAGCAGCTTGGTACCAGTGAACACTGAAGCTTTCTTT. Amino acid sequence: CASSLVPVNTEAFF. J is TRBJ1-1 and V is TRBV5-4; D ambiguous. V was trimmed by 0 bases and J by 0 bases, leaving 6 bases between them. Germline V gives CDR1 SGHNT, CDR2 YYREEE (reference sequence). This CDR3 region has 14 residues.

This clone was found a few times. The genes are TRBV4-1 and TRBJ2-3, with unresolved D. The CDR3 covers 15 residues. Germline-derived CDR1 and CDR2 are MGHRA and YSYEKL. V was trimmed by 4 bases and J by 2 bases, leaving 13 bases between them. The CDR3 loop is CASSPDRSITDTQYF. CDR3 coding DNA: TGCGCCAGCAGCCCAGATCGGAGCATCACAGATACGCAGTATTTT.

The chain is built from TRBV6-5 and TRBJ1-3; 9 bases map to TRBD1. CDR3 size: 14 residues. The V gene's germline CDR1 is MNHEY and CDR2 SVGAGI. Trimming at V came to 7 bases and at J to 5 bases, leaving 6 bases not matched to a gene. CDR3: CASTQGTGRNTIYF. The CDR3 DNA reads TGTGCCAGCACCCAAGGGACAGGGAGAAACACCATATATTTT.

J is TRBJ2-7 and V is TRBV6-4; D is ambiguous. The CDR3 runs 13 residues. V was clipped by 8 bases and J by 2 bases, with 13 bases between them. Germline V gene lookup returns CDR1 MRHNA and CDR2 SNTAGT. The chain's CDR3 is CASSQDVTYEQYF. The CDR3 nucleotides read TGTGCCAGCTCCCAGGATGTAACCTACGAGCAGTACTTC.

The chain carries TRBV6-6 and TRBJ2-7; D is ambiguous. Trimming took off 6 bases at V and 4 bases at J, with 10 bases between the two ends. This CDR3 is built from 12 residues. Germline V CDR1 and CDR2: MNHNY, SVGAGI (reference sequence). CDR3 DNA sequence: TGTGCCAGCAGACCATCCAGGTACGAGCAGTACTTC. This encodes CASRPSRYEQYF.

This chain links TRBV27 with TRBJ2-7; D unclear. V lost 6 bases, J lost 4 bases, and 19 bases lay in between. The CDR3 is made up of 15 amino acids. Germline V lookup: CDR1 MNHEY, CDR2 SMNVEV (reference sequence). CDR3 sequence: CASRLARASVYEQYF. CDR3 bases: TGTGCCAGCAGACTTGCGCGAGCTAGTGTATACGAGCAGTACTTC.

The chain has TRBV7-2 and TRBJ2-7, with no clear D. CDR1 is SGHTA, CDR2 FQGNSA, per germline. Trimming removed 0 bases from V and 2 bases from J, with 5 bases in between. CDR3 length: 13 amino acids. The CDR3 region is CASSLAGAYEQYF. In DNA, the CDR3 is TGTGCCAGCAGCTTAGCTGGAGCCTACGAGCAGTACTTC.

The rearrangement uses TRBV5-1 and TRBJ1-6, with TRBD1 matching over 9 bases. The CDR3 consists of 15 residues. Germline V CDR1 and CDR2: SGHRS, YFSETQ. Trimming took 4 bases from V and 6 from J; bases not matched to a gene: 5. CDR3 nucleotide sequence: TGCGCCAGCAGCCAGGGACAGGGAGGTAATTCACCCCTCCACTTT. Residues: CASSQGQGGNSPLHF. Looking up the rest from reference TRBV5-1 and TRBJ1-6 gives the full variable domain: KAGVTQTPRYLIKTRGQQVTLSCSPISGHRSVSWYQQTPGQGLQFLFEYFSETQRNKGNFPGRFSGRQFSNSRSEMNVSTLELGDSALYLCASSQGQGGNSPLHFGNGTRLTVT.

This chain uses TRBV27 with TRBJ2-1; 10 nucleotides agree with TRBD2. Trimming cost V 4 bases and J 4 bases; bases outside gene matches: 7. This CDR3 comprises 16 residues. Germline lookup yields CDR1 MNHEY and CDR2 SMNVEV (reference sequence). The CDR3 reads CASSWSGRASYNEQFF. CDR3 in DNA: TGTGCCAGCAGTTGGAGCGGGAGGGCCAGTTACAATGAGCAGTTCTTC.

This clone was counted once. The V and J genes are TRBV19 and TRBJ2-2, with 14 bases that match TRBD2. Losses at the gene ends were 3 bases for V and 2 bases for J; bases not matched to a gene: 2. The CDR3 contains 17 residues. CDR1 and CDR2 from the germline V gene are LNHDA and SQIVND (reference sequence). This CDR3 is CASSMGLAGDNTGELFF. As DNA, the CDR3 is TGTGCCAGTAGTATGGGACTAGCGGGAGATAACACCGGGGAGCTGTTTTTT.

This chain links TRBV30 with TRBJ1-4; possibly TRBD1 for D (6 bases). The V end was cut by 1 base, the J end by 0 bases, with 15 bases between. CDR1 and CDR2 (germline): GTSNPN, SVGIG (reference sequence). The CDR3 length is 17 residues. The CDR3 region has the DNA TGTGCCTGGAGTGGGTCTTACAGGGACCCAACTAATGAAAAACTGTTTTTT. It encodes CAWSGSYRDPTNEKLFF.

The chain recombines TRBV30 with TRBJ2-7, with TRBD2 matching 13 bases. Losses at the gene ends were 0 bases for V and 4 bases for J; bases not matched to a gene: 9. Per the germline V gene, CDR1 is GTSNPN and CDR2 is SVGIG (reference sequence). The CDR3 has 17 amino acids. The CDR3 reads CAWSVGLTSGGGYEQYF. The CDR3 DNA reads as TGTGCCTGGAGTGTAGGCCTAACTAGCGGGGGGGGTTACGAGCAGTACTTC.

The rearrangement links TRBV7-2 to TRBJ2-2; D unresolved. Germline values: CDR1 SGHTA, CDR2 FQGNSA. The CDR3 covers 15 residues. V shed 3 bases and J shed 2 bases, with 10 bases lying between them. The CDR3, as DNA: TGTGCCAGCAGCTTCTGGGCGAGTAACACCGGGGAGCTGTTTTTT. This translates into CASSFWASNTGELFF.

V usage is TRBV20-1 and J usage is TRBJ1-3, with D unclear. Trimming left V 8 bases short and J 9 bases short, with 14 bases between. The CDR3 has 11 amino acids. CDR1 is DFQATT, CDR2 SNEGSKA, per germline (reference sequence). The CDR3 loop is CSTFQEATIYF. CDR3 bases: TGCAGTACCTTCCAGGAAGCCACCATATATTTT.

Only a few counts were recorded for this clone. V is TRBV6-1 and J is TRBJ2-5; 8 bases line up with TRBD2. V dropped 8 bases and J dropped 1; count of bases not matched to a gene: 9. The CDR3 runs to 15 residues. Germline-derived CDR1 and CDR2 are MNHNS and SASEGT. CDR3 sequence (DNA): TGTGCCAGCTGGGGCGGGGGGCGCGTCCAAGAGACCCAGTACTTC. This translates into CASWGGGRVQETQYF.

In the case of this clone: The sample carries other DNA sequences with the same CDR3. J is TRBJ2-3 and V is TRBV5-6, with D perhaps matching TRBD2 (6 bases). Germline CDR1 reads SGHDT; CDR2 reads YYEEEE. This CDR3 is 13 amino acids long. The V end was cut by 8 bases, the J end by 8 bases, with 18 bases between. The CDR3 DNA reads TGTGCCAGTGGGACCTTCGCGGGAAGTACGCAGTATTTT. Protein product: CASGTFAGSTQYF.

This clone has a handful of counts. The CDR3 DNA sequence: TGTGCCAGCAGTGAACAGGGAATCTCCTACGAGCAGTACTTC. Amino acid sequence: CASSEQGISYEQYF. V usage is TRBV2 and J usage is TRBJ2-7, with D possibly being TRBD1 (5 bases). The germline V gene encodes CDR1 SNHLY and CDR2 FYNNEI. The CDR3 is 14 amino acids. The V end lost 2 bases, the J end lost 0 bases, and 8 bases lay between the germline ends.

This clone has just a few counts. The chain joins TRBV6-1 to TRBJ1-2, with D perhaps TRBD1 (5 bases). The CDR3 spans 13 residues. With 7 bases removed from V and 8 bases from J, the gap between germline ends came to 17 bases. From germline, CDR1 is MNHNS and CDR2 SASEGT. The CDR3 reads CASISGPWLGYTF. Here the CDR3 DNA reads TGTGCCAGCATCTCAGGGCCCTGGTTGGGCTACACCTTC.

The chain uses TRBV2 and TRBJ2-7, with TRBD1 matching over 7 bases. The ends lost 3 bases at V and 7 bases at J; junction bases unmatched: 12. Germline V gives CDR1 SNHLY, CDR2 FYNNEI. The CDR3 contains 15 residues. Here the CDR3 DNA reads TGTGCCAGCAGTGAGCGGCTGACAGGGTCCCGTGAGCAGTACTTC. The encoded protein is CASSERLTGSREQYF.

The chain joins TRBV4-3 to TRBJ2-7; 7 positions agree with TRBD2. Per germline, CDR1 LGHNA and CDR2 YSLEER. J gave up 3 bases and V 9 bases, and 17 bases lay outside the gene matches. CDR3 length: 16 residues. This CDR3 is CARPERGPTSVYEQYF. The CDR3 coding sequence is TGCGCCAGGCCAGAGCGGGGACCCACATCTGTCTACGAGCAGTACTTC.

The rearrangement links TRBV27 to TRBJ1-2; 9 bases are shared with TRBD1. CDR3 length: 16 amino acids. Germline loops: CDR1 MNHEY, CDR2 SMNVEV (reference sequence). V lost 3 bases, J lost 8 bases, and 13 bases stayed unmatched. CDR3 sequence reads: CASSFRDRVSVEGYTF. The CDR3 bases are TGTGCCAGCAGTTTTAGGGACAGGGTGTCTGTGGAGGGCTACACCTTC.

V and J are TRBV6-4 and TRBJ1-1; perhaps TRBD1 as D (5 bases). Germline V gene lookup returns CDR1 MRHNA and CDR2 SNTAGT. The ends were cut back, 3 bases at V and 10 bases at J, with 18 bases in the middle. The CDR3 loop spans 14 amino acids. CDR3 coding DNA: TGTGCCAGCAGTGAGGGGAGTATGGGGACTAGAGCTTTCTTT. Protein sequence: CASSEGSMGTRAFF.

The rearrangement uses TRBV5-6 and TRBJ1-2; TRBD1 agrees at 10 bases. Looked up from germline, CDR1 is SGHDT and CDR2 is YYEEEE. The ends lost 4 bases at V and 6 bases at J; junction bases unmatched: 9. The CDR3 consists of 15 residues. DNA of the CDR3: TGTGCCAGCAGCCGTATGACAGGGGGCGCGAATGGCTACACCTTC. Its protein is CASSRMTGGANGYTF.